These T cell receptor beta chains were read from a single sample in a study of T cells in Graves' hyperthyroidism and ophthalmopathy. Each CDR3 protein is one row after TCRdb ran MiXCR on the multiplex PCR reads. The sample has 250,000 to 300,000 distinct CDR3 sequences, 10% to 15% seen once. Sequencing used blood. Receptors originate from a woman aged 25 to 39 with Graves' hyperthyroidism that later progressed to Graves' ophthalmopathy. The conserved cysteine and the conserved F or W are not part of the CDR3 here. D genes are given only for firm matches. For some rows the clone size is stated as once, few or many, or as a class when expanded; others skip it.

clone_size	v_call	d_call	j_call	cdr3_aa
NA	TRBV29-1	TRBD1	TRBJ2-3	SVETGSTDTQY
once	TRBV19	TRBD1	TRBJ2-3	ASTRGQGGMADTQY
many	TRBV7-2	NA	TRBJ1-2	ASSYIAGGYT
many	TRBV7-2	NA	TRBJ2-7	ASSLAVSEQY
many	TRBV7-8	NA	TRBJ2-3	ASSSGTLNTQY
many	TRBV28	TRBD2	TRBJ2-1	ASSLPGLAGQWAQF
few	TRBV19	NA	TRBJ2-3	ASSTTTFGTAGGTDTQY
once	TRBV5-1	NA	TRBJ1-4	ASSLNMGNEKLF
many	TRBV12-3/TRBV12-4	NA	TRBJ2-3	ASRRDPADTQY
many	TRBV3-1	TRBD1	TRBJ2-7	ATRDRTSYEQY
few	TRBV7-3	NA	TRBJ2-1	ASSSSVGSYNEQF
many	TRBV20-1	NA	TRBJ2-7	SADERASSYEQY
many	TRBV20-1	TRBD2	TRBJ2-5	SAGGFIAGSAGETQY
many	TRBV3-1	NA	TRBJ1-1	ASSLKGGGPEAF
many	TRBV28	NA	TRBJ1-5	ASSTWDSQLSNQPQH
NA	TRBV5-1	TRBD2	TRBJ2-3	ASSPGASGRALDTQY
many	TRBV6-2/TRBV6-3	TRBD2	TRBJ2-7	ASSYSGTSAYEQY
many	TRBV7-2	NA	TRBJ2-2	ASSFRNTGELF
many	TRBV6-2/TRBV6-3	NA	TRBJ1-2	ASSERGTAVKGT
few	TRBV4-1	NA	TRBJ1-1	ASSQGIANTEAF
many	TRBV29-1	TRBD2	TRBJ2-3	SERTGIAGETQY
many	TRBV27	TRBD1	TRBJ2-7	ASSSGTGGIEQY
many	TRBV3-1	TRBD2	TRBJ2-2	ASSQDLLLAENTGELF
few	TRBV6-5	NA	TRBJ1-5	ASSYDGWGNQPQH
many	TRBV7-8	TRBD2	TRBJ2-1	ASSSFSGRSYNEQF
few	TRBV4-2	NA	TRBJ2-7	ASSQDPGVTYEQY
many	TRBV20-1	NA	TRBJ1-1	SARGVGGMNTEAF
many	TRBV7-8	NA	TRBJ2-1	ASSPRAGGDEQF
many	TRBV28	NA	TRBJ1-2	ASSPGGGYEDGYT
NA	TRBV19	NA	TRBJ2-1	ASSIDSNYNEQF
NA	TRBV20-1	NA	TRBJ2-2	SAPREPNTGELF
many	TRBV2	NA	TRBJ1-1	ASSELRVTEAF
many	TRBV20-1	TRBD1	TRBJ1-5	SAIGTVSNQPQH
once	TRBV5-5	TRBD1	TRBJ2-4	ASSLVQGAPKNIQY
many	TRBV12-3/TRBV12-4	TRBD2	TRBJ2-3	AIEREGDTQY
many	TRBV28	TRBD1	TRBJ2-5	ASSTPGTGGRGTQY
many	TRBV3-1	TRBD2	TRBJ2-5	ASHKGIAGGVTQY
many	TRBV5-8	NA	TRBJ1-2	ASSNPRANYGYT
NA	TRBV24-1	TRBD1	TRBJ2-7	ATSGNRGHEQY
many	TRBV30	NA	TRBJ1-1	AWSGGRSNTEAF
many	TRBV20-1	NA	TRBJ2-1	SARDQVPREQF
many	TRBV7-2	TRBD2	TRBJ2-7	ASSLGLAGAVFYEQY
many	TRBV12-3/TRBV12-4	NA	TRBJ1-1	ASSLVKERAEAF
NA	TRBV5-6	NA	TRBJ2-7	ASSREPYEQY
few	TRBV10-3	TRBD1	TRBJ1-5	AISAGTGVSQPQH
few	TRBV6-2/TRBV6-3	NA	TRBJ2-1	ASSPKTVYNEQF
many	TRBV30	TRBD2	TRBJ2-1	AWVSGSSYNEQF
many	TRBV28	TRBD1	TRBJ1-5	ASSLDRVHQPQH
many	TRBV27	TRBD1	TRBJ1-1	ASSLWTGDDEAF
many	TRBV28	TRBD1	TRBJ2-1	ASSETGDREHNEQF
few	TRBV28	NA	TRBJ1-5	ASSPFPSVNQPQH
many	TRBV12-3/TRBV12-4	TRBD1	TRBJ2-5	ASSLQQGVAETQY
many	TRBV3-1	NA	TRBJ2-7	ASSLLLDSYEQY
many	TRBV7-9	TRBD2	TRBJ2-3	ASRSLRGNGTDTQY
many	TRBV7-2	NA	TRBJ2-7	ASSPTPGYEQY
many	TRBV20-1	TRBD2	TRBJ2-1	SATFAGTSGSRGQF
few	TRBV29-1	NA	TRBJ2-5	SVGMRLAQETQY
many	TRBV11-2	TRBD1	TRBJ1-1	ASSATGVKSTEAF
many	TRBV6-2/TRBV6-3	NA	TRBJ2-7	ASSYQGRGEQY